This T cell receptor (beta chain) appears in the sequencing data of a study of shared clonotypes between healthy human individuals. Across the whole study: For every donor, three CD4 naive, three CD4 memory, two CD8 naive and one CD8 memory plates were used.

Naive CD8 cells, CD45RO-negative and positively selected for CCR7, excluded terminally differentiated effector memory CD45RA+ cells. Germline V gene data show CDR1 as ENHRY and CDR2 as SYGVKD. The CDR3 extends over 13 amino acids. Unmatched junction bases numbered 4, after V lost 7 bases and J lost 3 bases. Generated by immunoSEQ multiplex PCR, the TCRdb table keeps only in-frame clones and is missing some. The sample records millions of clones, about 95% being singletons. The source of this sequence is a man between 18 and 35 years old in good health. The chain links TRBV10-3 to TRBJ1-1, with TRBD1 matching over 8 bases. Material for sequencing was naive CD8+ T cells sorted from blood. DNA of the CDR3: TGTGCCATCACCGAGACAGGGGACACTGAAGCTTTCTTT. Amino acids: CAITETGDTEAFF.